This T cell receptor (beta chain) was identified in a study of cytomegalovirus exposure and HLA in healthy donors. Notes on the study in general: Only CMV serostatus was available as immune exposure information.

Amplification used 60 Vbeta primers and 13 Jbeta primers. Sequencing was performed with immunoSEQ multiplex PCR; in TCRdb, only in-frame clones are kept and a portion is missing. The table shows fewer than 150,000 clones, with 60% to 80% occurring only once. Of note for this clone: The antigen is undetermined.

Sequences were obtained from PBMCs. This receptor was taken from a woman between 50 and 59 years old in good health and CMV-seronegative.

This CDR3 reads CASSYSGLGNTIYF. The CDR3 coding sequence is TGTGCCAGCAGTTACTCCGGACTGGGAAACACCATATATTTT. The chain carries TRBV6-5 and TRBJ1-3, with D unresolved. CDR1 is MNHEY, CDR2 SVGAGI, per germline. The ends were cut back, 0 bases at V and 4 bases at J, with 7 bases in the middle. This CDR3 spans 14 amino acids.